The source of this TCR beta chain is a study of immune evolution from preneoplasia to lung adenocarcinoma. Patients had resection in Japan or China between about 2013 and 2017. Assay: immunoSEQ multiplex PCR; the TCRdb copy retains only in-frame clones and omits some. The sample records about 5,700 clones, 81% being singletons. The study, taken as a whole, reports: Top clone frequencies peaked in normal lung, apparently declining through invasive adenocarcinoma.

Turning to this clone: What it binds is unknown.

Material: FFPE normal lung tissue adjacent to the tumor. This TCR derives from a person aged 50-75 years with lung adenocarcinoma.

CDR3 amino acids: CASSQVGLGGNTIYF. The CDR3 coding sequence is TGCGCCAGCAGCCAAGTCGGGTTGGGTGGAAACACCATATATTTT. The chain has TRBV4-1 and TRBJ1-3; unclear D gene. This CDR3 contains 15 residues. Trimming left V 1 base short and J 3 bases short, with 10 bases between. CDR1 is MGHRA and CDR2 is YSYEKL in the germline V gene.